A selection of T cell receptor beta chains follows, all from one sample in a study of identical twins. TCRdb ran MiXCR on the 5' RACE reads and lists one entry per CDR3 protein. The sample lists more than 1.5 million distinct CDR3 sequences, more than 30% occurring once. The sequencing input was cord blood. Receptors were obtained from a newborn girl in good health. The CDR3 runs from the conserved cysteine through the conserved F or W. A D gene is named only where the DNA matches it firmly. Clone size is given for some rows only: seen once, a few or many times, or a class if the clone is expanded.

abundance | j_gene | d_gene | v_gene | CDR3nt | CDR3aa
few | TRBJ1-6 | TRBD1 | TRBV20-1 | TGCAGTGCTAGACAAAACAGGGGTTCGGCACCCCTCCACTTT | CSARQNRGSAPLHF
many | TRBJ2-5 | TRBD2 | TRBV4-1 | TGCGCCAGCAGCCAACGAACTAGCGGGGGGATTCCGAGCCAAGAGACCCAGTACTTC | CASSQRTSGGIPSQETQYF
few | TRBJ2-5 | TRBD2 | TRBV27 | TGTGCCAGCAGTTTTAGCGGGAGCGGGGAGACCCAGTACTTC | CASSFSGSGETQYF
. | TRBJ2-7 | TRBD2 | TRBV28 | TGTGCCAGCAGTTTGCCCCCGGGACTAGCGGGCTCCTACGAGCACTACTTC | CASSLPPGLAGSYEHYF
few | TRBJ2-5 | . | TRBV12-3/TRBV12-4 | TGTGCCAGCAGAGTTTCGGGGGTTGAGACCCAGTACTTC | CASRVSGVETQYF
. | TRBJ2-3 | TRBD2 | TRBV4-1 | TGCGCCAGCAGCCAAGTATCAGCGGGAGGGAGTACTAGCACAGATACGCAGTATTTT | CASSQVSAGGSTSTDTQYF
. | TRBJ1-4 | . | TRBV27 | TGTGCCAGCAGCCCCTTCGCCTTTGAAAAACTGTTTTTT | CASSPFAFEKLFF
. | TRBJ2-7 | . | TRBV20-1 | TGCAGTGCTAGCAGACTCCTCCGCTACGAGCAGTACTTC | CSASRLLRYEQYF
. | TRBJ2-5 | . | TRBV10-3 | TGTGCCATCAGTGATCACTGGCAAGAGACCCAGTACTTC | CAISDHWQETQYF
. | TRBJ2-7 | . | TRBV20-1 | TGCAGTGCTAGAGCAGAGGCGGACTCCTACAATGAGCAGTACTTC | CSARAEADSYNEQYF
. | TRBJ1-4 | . | TRBV4-1 | TGCGCCAGCAGCCAACACGGGGGCGGTGAAAAACTGTTTTTT | CASSQHGGGEKLFF
few | TRBJ2-5 | . | TRBV29-1 | TGCAGCGTTGAACAGTACCAAGAGACCCAGTACTTC | CSVEQYQETQYF
. | TRBJ2-5 | . | TRBV6-6 | TGTGCCAGCAGCACACAGGGGAGGGAGACCCAGTACTTC | CASSTQGRETQYF
. | TRBJ2-5 | TRBD1 | TRBV24-1 | TGTGCCACCAGTGAGTCCGGGACAGGCAAAGAGACCCAGTACTTC | CATSESGTGKETQYF
few | TRBJ1-2 | . | TRBV7-9 | TGTGCCAGCAGCTTAGAGGAAACAGGGATCACCTTC | CASSLEETGITF
. | TRBJ2-3 | TRBD2 | TRBV12-3/TRBV12-4 | TGTGCCAGCAGTTTATCTGAGAGTATGGGACGGGGGGAAGATACGCAGTATTTT | CASSLSESMGRGEDTQYF
few | TRBJ2-7 | TRBD2 | TRBV12-3/TRBV12-4 | TGTGCCAGCAGTTACGGACTAGCGGGGACCTACGAGCAGTACTTC | CASSYGLAGTYEQYF
few | TRBJ2-5 | TRBD2 | TRBV20-1 | TGCAGTGGATCAGGACTAGCGGGGGGGGAGACCCAGTACTTC | CSGSGLAGGETQYF
. | TRBJ2-1 | . | TRBV9 | TGTGCCAGCAGCGTAGAAGACTTTTACAATGAGCAGTTCTTC | CASSVEDFYNEQFF
. | TRBJ1-2 | . | TRBV6-5 | TGTGCCAGCAACAATGGGTTCGATGGCTACACCTTC | CASNNGFDGYTF
few | TRBJ2-5 | TRBD1 | TRBV28 | TGTGCCAGCAGTTTGGCCAGGGGGCGGGAGTACTTC | CASSLARGREYF
. | TRBJ2-3 | . | TRBV7-2 | TGTGCCAGCAGCTTCTACCGGGCCCTAAGACCAGATACGCAGTATTTT | CASSFYRALRPDTQYF
few | TRBJ2-1 | . | TRBV4-2 | TGTGCCAGCAGCCCTACCGGTAGCCGCTACAATGAGCAGTTCTTC | CASSPTGSRYNEQFF
few | TRBJ1-2 | . | TRBV5-1 | TGCGCCAGCAGCTTGGGAGAGCCCACTAGCGGCTACACCTTC | CASSLGEPTSGYTF
. | TRBJ2-3 | TRBD2 | TRBV7-6 | TGTGCCAGCAGCTTACCGGGGACTAGCGGGGGGGCGCAGAGAGATACGCAGTATTTT | CASSLPGTSGGAQRDTQYF
many | TRBJ2-7 | TRBD1 | TRBV7-9 | TGTGCCAGCTCACAGGGGGCAATACACGAGCAGTACTTC | CASSQGAIHEQYF
. | TRBJ2-7 | TRBD1 | TRBV19 | TGTGCCAGTAGTATCGCAGGGGGCTACGAGCAGTACTTC | CASSIAGGYEQYF
few | TRBJ2-7 | . | TRBV6-6 | TGTGCCAGCAGTTACGGTACTGACTCCTACGAGCAGTACTTC | CASSYGTDSYEQYF
few | TRBJ2-4 | TRBD2 | TRBV5-1 | TGCGCCAGCAGCTTGGGACTAGCGACAAACATTCAGTACTTC | CASSLGLATNIQYF
. | TRBJ2-1 | . | TRBV19 | TGTGCCAGTAGTCCGCGTTCTAGCAATGAGCAGTTCTTC | CASSPRSSNEQFF
few | TRBJ2-5 | . | TRBV6-5 | TGTGCCAGCACTCCTGGACTACCCGTGTCGGAGACCCAGTACTTC | CASTPGLPVSETQYF
. | TRBJ2-1 | . | TRBV9 | TGTGCCAGCATCGCCGGGAGTGTCGATGAGCAGTTCTTC | CASIAGSVDEQFF
many | TRBJ1-2 | . | TRBV20-1 | TGCAGTGCGCTAATCCCGGGAGGGAACTATGGCTACACCTTC | CSALIPGGNYGYTF
few | TRBJ2-7 | TRBD2 | TRBV28 | TGTGCCAGCAGTTTATTCTTTCCCGGGACTAGCGTTAGCTCCTACGAGCAGTACTTC | CASSLFFPGTSVSSYEQYF
. | TRBJ1-2 | . | TRBV20-1 | TGCAGTGCAAAATCGGGGGCATATGGCTACACCTTC | CSAKSGAYGYTF
. | TRBJ2-5 | . | TRBV12-3/TRBV12-4 | TGTGCCAGCAAATCCCGTGGTAACGAAGAGACCCAGTACTTC | CASKSRGNEETQYF
. | TRBJ1-1 | . | TRBV5-6 | TGTGCCAGCAGCTGGGGACAACGCGTGAACACTGAAGCTTTCTTT | CASSWGQRVNTEAFF
. | TRBJ1-4 | . | TRBV5-1 | TGCGCCAGCAGCTTGGGACCAGGAGGTAATGAAAAACTGTTTTTT | CASSLGPGGNEKLFF
. | TRBJ1-1 | . | TRBV12-3/TRBV12-4 | TGTGCCAGCAGAGAGACAGGAGATTGGAACACTGAAGCTTTCTTT | CASRETGDWNTEAFF
. | TRBJ2-4 | . | TRBV28 | TGTGCCAGCAGCCCCACAGGGGAGGTGGCCCTCAAAAACATTCAGTACTTC | CASSPTGEVALKNIQYF
. | TRBJ2-3 | . | TRBV29-1 | TGCAGCGTTGTGGCGATGACTAGCACAGATACGCAGTATTTT | CSVVAMTSTDTQYF
once | TRBJ2-7 | TRBD1 | TRBV27 | TGTGCCAGCAGGCCCAGAGGGACAGGGCAGGGGGGATCCTACAATGAGCAGTACTTC | CASRPRGTGQGGSYNEQYF
many | TRBJ2-1 | TRBD2 | TRBV29-1 | TGCAGCGTTGAGGGGGGGTACTCCTACAATGAGCAGTTCTTC | CSVEGGYSYNEQFF
. | TRBJ1-4 | . | TRBV12-3/TRBV12-4 | TGTGCCAGCGGACAGACGGGGGCAACTAATGAAAGACTGTTTTTT | CASGQTGATNERLFF
. | TRBJ1-1 | TRBD1 | TRBV29-1 | TGCAGCGCTGGGGACAGTGAAGCTTTCTTT | CSAGDSEAFF
. | TRBJ2-3 | . | TRBV4-1 | TGCGCCAGCAGCCAAGTTCTCCGGGGGCCGAGGACAGATACGCAGTATTTT | CASSQVLRGPRTDTQYF
. | TRBJ2-1 | . | TRBV5-1 | TGCGCCAGCAGCCCCCGGACAACCCCTTCCAATGAGCAGTTCTTC | CASSPRTTPSNEQFF
. | TRBJ1-2 | TRBD1 | TRBV20-1 | TGCAGTGCTTACGACAGGGGGCCGATGGACTATGGCTACACCTTC | CSAYDRGPMDYGYTF
few | TRBJ2-1 | . | TRBV7-2 | TGTGCCAGCAGCTTAGCGTTCGCCAGCGTTTACTCCTACAATGAGCAGTTCTTC | CASSLAFASVYSYNEQFF
. | TRBJ2-7 | TRBD2 | TRBV7-2 | TGTGCCAGCAGCCCTAGCGGGGGGGACTCCTACGAGCAGTACTTC | CASSPSGGDSYEQYF
. | TRBJ1-1 | TRBD1 | TRBV5-1 | TGCGCCAGCAGCTTCGTACAGGGGGTTAGCACTGAAGCTTTCTTT | CASSFVQGVSTEAFF
. | TRBJ2-5 | TRBD1 | TRBV24-1 | TGTGCCACCAGTGATCCGGGACAGGTGGAGACCCAGTACTTC | CATSDPGQVETQYF
few | TRBJ2-7 | TRBD2 | TRBV20-1 | TGCAGTGCGACTCGGACTAGCGTTAGCTCCTACGAGCAGTACTTC | CSATRTSVSSYEQYF
few | TRBJ2-7 | TRBD2 | TRBV3-1 | TGTGCCAGCAGCAATAGACTAGCTGGAGCGGGAGAGCAGTACTTC | CASSNRLAGAGEQYF
. | TRBJ2-3 | TRBD2 | TRBV3-1 | TGTGCCAGCAGCCAAGCATTTATGAGACTAGCGGGCACAGATACGCAGTATTTT | CASSQAFMRLAGTDTQYF